This TCR beta chain was captured in a study of blood T cell repertoires in COVID-19. In the study overall: Both acute and convalescent COVID-19 samples were obtained from the United States, Italy and Spain. T cells, B-cell-depleted T cells, or PBMCs supplied cDNA or gDNA.

CDR3 length: 13 residues. Trimming removed 6 bases at V and 3 bases at J, with 12 bases between. CDR1 is SNHLY, CDR2 FYNNEI, per germline. In the original analysis: Reference gene primer amplification in the assay estimated nucleated cell counts. Sequenced by immunoSEQ multiplex PCR; TCRdb stores in-frame clones only, minus some. That table is the source of V, J and clone size, and D and trimming were worked out from the DNA. There are 190,000 or so clones in the sample; around 87% occur only once, and less than 3.5% lies in the top ten. This chain uses TRBV2 with TRBJ2-7, with D possibly TRBD1 on 5 matching bases. The source of this sequence is a woman aged 25 to 39 with active or convalescent COVID-19. Sequenced input: peripheral blood. The CDR3 here is CASRTLGVYEQYF. Here the CDR3 DNA reads TGTGCCAGCAGGACCCTAGGGGTCTACGAGCAGTACTTC.